The 30 T cell receptor beta chains listed next were all sequenced from one sample in a study of blood T cell repertoires in COVID-19. Generated by immunoSEQ multiplex PCR, the TCRdb table keeps only in-frame clones and is missing some. The repertoire includes over 120,000 clones, more than 60% of them detected once, and about 1.9% sits in the top ten. Material for sequencing was peripheral blood. The origin of the receptors is a woman aged 60-70 years with acute or convalescent COVID-19.

The CDR3 region is CASSGTYSSYEQYF. The CDR3 DNA follows: TGCGCCAGCAGCGGGACTTATAGCTCCTACGAGCAGTACTTC. This chain joins TRBV5-1 and TRBJ2-7; D perhaps matches TRBD2 (6 bases). Between the trimmed V and J ends, which lost 4 bases and 0 bases, there was a span of 11 bases. There are 14 residues in the CDR3. CDR1 and CDR2 from the germline V gene are SGHRS and YFSETQ.

The gene calls are TRBV10-2 and TRBJ2-1; tentatively, D is TRBD2 (6 bases). The CDR3 covers 13 residues. From germline, CDR1 is WSHSY and CDR2 SAAADI. The V end lost 10 bases, the J end lost 4 bases, and 14 bases lay between the germline ends. CDR3 amino acids: CATSGTLYNEQFF. The CDR3 coding sequence is TGCGCCACCTCCGGGACTCTTTACAATGAGCAGTTCTTC.

In its sample, this clone was seen a few times. V gene TRBV7-9 combines with J gene TRBJ2-2, with D uncertain. Trimming took off 1 base at V and 0 bases at J, with 15 bases between the two ends. The CDR3 sequence is 18 residues long. Looked up from germline, CDR1 is SEHNR and CDR2 is FQNEAQ (reference sequence). CDR3 nucleotides: TGTGCCAGCAGCTTAGTTCCCGCAGGTACGGCGAACACCGGGGAGCTGTTTTTT. This codes for CASSLVPAGTANTGELFF.

This clone was counted once. The gene calls are TRBV28 and TRBJ2-2; 14 bases map to TRBD2. Germline V gene lookup returns CDR1 MDHEN and CDR2 SYDVKM. J gave up 4 bases and V 5 bases, and 6 bases lay outside the gene matches. There are 17 residues in the CDR3. CDR3 loop: CASSLLGLAGGTGELFF. The CDR3 region has the DNA TGTGCCAGCAGTCTACTTGGACTAGCGGGAGGCACCGGGGAGCTGTTTTTT.

The genes are TRBV2 and TRBJ2-5; 10 bases agree with TRBD2. J was trimmed by 5 bases and V by 6 bases; bases with no gene match: 18. There are 18 residues in the CDR3. Germline CDR1 SNHLY, CDR2 FYNNEI. The CDR3 region is CASRRGSGGSRAWETQYF. In nucleotides, the CDR3 is TGTGCCAGCAGGCGGGGTAGCGGGGGGTCGCGTGCATGGGAGACCCAGTACTTC.

CDR3 in DNA: TGTGCCAGCAGTGGACTTACAGGGAAAGCTGATACCAAAAACATTCAGTACTTC. Amino acids: CASSGLTGKADTKNIQYF. V usage is TRBV27 and J usage is TRBJ2-4; weak D call: TRBD1 (6 bases). The V end was cut by 5 bases, the J end by 2 bases, with 22 bases between. The CDR3 is 18 amino acids. Germline assignment: CDR1 MNHEY and CDR2 SMNVEV (reference sequence).

The rearrangement joins TRBV3-1 (or the pseudogene TRBV3-2) to TRBJ2-1; 8 nucleotides align to TRBD2. J was trimmed by 3 bases and V by 0 bases; bases with no gene match: 4. CDR1 and CDR2 (germline): LGHDT, YNNKEL (reference sequence). CDR3 length: 16 amino acids. The CDR3 DNA reads as TGTGCCAGCAGCCAAGAGGGACTAGTTCTCTACAATGAGCAGTTCTTC. It specifies CASSQEGLVLYNEQFF.

This clone was seen only once. The rearrangement uses TRBV10-2 and TRBJ1-1; D uncertain. This CDR3 contains 12 residues. Germline CDR1 reads WSHSY; CDR2 reads SAAADI. Between the trimmed V and J ends, which lost 6 bases and 1 base, there was a span of 6 bases. The CDR3 loop is CASSVRNTEAFF. DNA for the CDR3: TGCGCCAGCAGCGTCAGGAACACTGAAGCTTTCTTT.

The CDR3 coding sequence is TGCGCCAGCAGCACCTGGGACAGTAGCACAGATACGCAGTATTTT. Encoded protein: CASSTWDSSTDTQYF. The chain combines TRBV5-1 with TRBJ2-3; 7 bases map to TRBD1. V was pared by 4 bases and J by 0 bases, with 5 bases of the junction left unmatched. In germline, CDR1 is SGHRS, CDR2 YFSETQ. The CDR3 spans 15 residues.

The rearrangement links TRBV5-1 to TRBJ1-1; D unclear. V gave up 3 bases and J gave up 1 base, with 4 bases separating them. The CDR3 is 12 residues long. The V gene's germline CDR1 is SGHRS and CDR2 YFSETQ. CDR3 bases: TGCGCCAGCAGCTCGTGGAACACTGAAGCTTTCTTT. As protein: CASSSWNTEAFF.

The chain carries TRBV7-9 and TRBJ2-3; D is unresolved. Germline CDR1 is SEHNR and CDR2 is FQNEAQ (reference sequence). This CDR3 spans 14 amino acids. The V end lost 3 bases, the J end lost 1 base, and 8 bases lay between the germline ends. DNA for the CDR3: TGTGCCAGCAGCTTCGGTCTAGGCACAGATACGCAGTATTTT. This gives the protein CASSFGLGTDTQYF.

J is TRBJ2-7 and V is TRBV29-1, with D perhaps TRBD1 (6 bases). This CDR3 contains 11 residues. CDR1 and CDR2 from the germline V gene are SQVTM and ANQGSEA. Trimming removed 6 bases at V and 8 bases at J, with 14 bases between. The CDR3 region has the DNA TGCAGCGTCGAAACAGGGTTACAGCAGTACTTC. This codes for CSVETGLQQYF.

This clone has a handful of counts. The chain joins TRBV7-8 to TRBJ2-1, with D tentatively TRBD1 (5 bases). The V end lost 1 base, the J end lost 9 bases, and 10 bases lay between the germline ends. The length of the CDR3 is 13 residues. Germline V gene lookup returns CDR1 SGHVS and CDR2 FQNEAQ. CDR3 amino acids: CASSLGGPGEQFF. DNA for the CDR3: TGTGCCAGCAGCTTAGGGGGCCCCGGTGAGCAGTTCTTC.

This chain joins TRBV12-1 and TRBJ2-7; TRBD2, the table's D call, was not compared with the DNA. TRBV12-1 is described as a pseudogene. This CDR3 has 17 residues. The CDR3 is CASITPGLAGTYYEQYF. The CDR3 DNA reads TGTGCCAGCATTACACCGGGACTAGCGGGAACGTACTACGAGCAGTACTTC.

In nucleotides, the CDR3 is TGTGCCAGCAGTGAAGTATATGGGCAGGGGGTTCAGCCCCAGCATTTT. This translates into CASSEVYGQGVQPQHF. The chain links TRBV2 to TRBJ1-5; 7 bases align to TRBD1. The CDR3 consists of 16 residues. V lost 1 base, J lost 6 bases, and 9 bases stayed unmatched. Germline CDR1 SNHLY, CDR2 FYNNEI.

The chain uses TRBV6-5 and TRBJ1-2, with D tentatively TRBD1 (6 bases). Per the germline V gene, CDR1 is MNHEY and CDR2 is SVGAGI. The CDR3 runs to 13 residues. V lost 10 bases, J lost 6 bases, and 18 bases lay in between. CDR3 nucleotides: TGTGCCACCAAAACTCGGGACAATGATGGCTACACCTTC. Its protein product is CATKTRDNDGYTF.

V usage is TRBV28 and J usage is TRBJ1-6; no clear D. V was cut by 5 bases and J by 6 bases, with 5 bases left in between. This CDR3 comprises 12 residues. CDR1 and CDR2 (germline): MDHEN, SYDVKM. CDR3 protein: CASSKPNSPLHF. Here the CDR3 DNA reads TGTGCCAGCAGTAAGCCTAATTCACCCCTCCACTTT.

This clone was found a few times. J is TRBJ2-1 and V is TRBV12-3 or TRBV12-4; TRBD1 agrees at 9 bases. The length of the CDR3 is 12 residues. With V trimmed by 8 bases and J by 6 bases, 2 bases remained unmatched. CDR3 residues: CASGTGINEQFF. In DNA form, the CDR3 reads TGTGCCAGCGGGACAGGGATCAATGAGCAGTTCTTC.

The chain employs TRBV6-5 and TRBJ2-1; 10 bases are a match to TRBD2. After removal of 9 bases from V and 10 bases from J, the junction contained 12 bases not matched to a gene. CDR3 size: 14 residues. Germline values: CDR1 MNHEY, CDR2 SVGAGI. For the CDR3, the DNA is TGTGCCAGTCTCCCCCCTAGCGGGAGATACGAGCAGTTCTTC. This sequence encodes CASLPPSGRYEQFF.

The genes are TRBV3-1 (or the pseudogene TRBV3-2) and TRBJ2-7; 10 bases are a match to TRBD2. Germline CDR1 reads LGHDT; CDR2 reads YNNKEL (reference sequence). CDR3 length: 17 amino acids. Unmatched junction bases numbered 5, after V lost 0 bases and J lost 0 bases. The CDR3 region is CASSQDGLAVSSYEQYF. The CDR3, as DNA: TGTGCCAGCAGCCAAGATGGACTAGCGGTGAGCTCCTACGAGCAGTACTTC.

This rearrangement joins TRBV25-1 to TRBJ2-7, with 7 bases fitting TRBD2. Losses at the gene ends were 8 bases for V and 5 bases for J; bases not matched to a gene: 9. The CDR3 consists of 13 residues. The germline V gene has CDR1 MGHDK and CDR2 SYGVNS. CDR3 in DNA: TGTGCCAGCGCCGGACTAGTCAGTCACGAGCAGTACTTC. It translates to CASAGLVSHEQYF.

The genes are TRBV28 and TRBJ2-3, with 11 bases aligning to TRBD2. The length of the CDR3 is 16 residues. V was clipped by 3 bases and J by 0 bases; unmatched bases: 2. In germline, CDR1 is MDHEN, CDR2 SYDVKM. CDR3 in DNA: TGTGCCAGCAGTTTCATAGCGGGAGGGAGCACAGATACGCAGTATTTT. It codes for CASSFIAGGSTDTQYF.

The rearrangement joins TRBV5-1 to TRBJ2-7; a weak D match, TRBD2 (5 bases). The CDR3 consists of 13 residues. Trimming removed 3 bases from V and 3 bases from J, with 10 bases in between. Germline loops: CDR1 SGHRS, CDR2 YFSETQ. The CDR3 coding sequence is TGCGCCAGCAGCTCCCTGGCGGGCTACGAGCAGTACTTC. Its translation is CASSSLAGYEQYF.

This chain links TRBV28 with TRBJ1-1; D remains unclear. There are 12 residues in the CDR3. V was shortened by 3 bases and J by 5 bases, with 7 bases between the two germline ends. The V gene's germline CDR1 is MDHEN and CDR2 SYDVKM. The CDR3 nucleotides read TGTGCCAGCAGTTTTTTACGGACTGAAGCTTTCTTT. It yields the protein CASSFLRTEAFF.

The V and J genes are TRBV28 and TRBJ1-6; D may be TRBD1 (5 bases). V lost 10 bases to trimming and J lost 10 bases, with 20 bases between them. The CDR3 spans 14 residues. CDR1 is MDHEN, CDR2 SYDVKM, per germline. The CDR3 reads CATLFYRGGSPLHF. CDR3 bases: TGTGCCACCCTCTTTTATAGGGGTGGATCACCCCTCCACTTT.

This clone was seen a few times. V and J are TRBV3-1 (or the pseudogene TRBV3-2) and TRBJ2-7; the D is unclear. The germline V and J ends were trimmed by 4 bases and 4 bases, with 17 bases remaining between them. This CDR3 comprises 15 residues. Germline CDR1 LGHDT, CDR2 YNNKEL (reference sequence). The CDR3 reads CASSPRKILSYEQYF. The CDR3 region has the DNA TGTGCCAGCAGCCCGAGAAAAATCCTGAGTTACGAGCAGTACTTC.

A few counts support this clone. The V and J genes are TRBV7-8 and TRBJ2-2; 10 nucleotides agree with TRBD1. The CDR3 covers 15 residues. Germline V gene sequence: CDR1 SGHVS, CDR2 FQNEAQ. V lost 6 bases to trimming and J lost 5 bases; unmatched junction nucleotides: 6. CDR3 sequence: CASRTGTGVTGELFF. CDR3 in DNA: TGTGCCAGCAGAACCGGGACAGGGGTTACCGGGGAGCTGTTTTTT.

This clone was seen more than once but under ten times. The V call is TRBV27, the J call TRBJ2-7; D uncertain. This CDR3 is built from 12 residues. V lost 4 bases and J 3 bases, leaving 7 bases between the germline ends. Per the germline V gene, CDR1 is MNHEY and CDR2 is SMNVEV (reference sequence). The CDR3 here is CASSSGYYEQYF. The CDR3, as DNA: TGTGCCAGCAGTTCCGGGTACTACGAGCAGTACTTC.

This clone was found once. The chain uses TRBV6-1 and TRBJ2-2, with D tentatively TRBD2 (5 bases). Trimming stripped 4 bases from V and 0 bases from J, with 15 bases between. The CDR3 totals 17 residues. Per germline, CDR1 MNHNS and CDR2 SASEGT. The CDR3 loop is CASSALPTGTNTGELFF. In nucleotides, the CDR3 is TGTGCCAGCAGTGCCCTTCCGACGGGGACGAACACCGGGGAGCTGTTTTTT.

The chain joins TRBV7-3 to TRBJ2-3; D ambiguous. V lost 1 base and J lost 2, with 7 bases in between. Per the germline V gene, CDR1 is SGHTA and CDR2 is FQGTGA. The CDR3 runs 14 residues. The CDR3 sequence: CASSLNALTDTQYF. Here the CDR3 DNA reads TGTGCCAGCAGCTTAAACGCACTCACAGATACGCAGTATTTT.